This TCR beta chain was found in a study of cytomegalovirus exposure and HLA in healthy donors. Whole-study findings and limits: TRBV6-2, TRBV6-3 and some other V segments were excluded as indistinguishable. Presence/absence analyses assumed roughly uniform sequencing depth across donors. The study had only CMV serostatus as immune exposure information.

A multiplex PCR was run with 60 Vbeta primers and 13 Jbeta primers. Method: immunoSEQ multiplex PCR; TCRdb's copy keeps in-frame clones and lacks some. The data contain over 100,000 clones, 70% of them singletons. CDR3 length equals 16 residues. Germline V gene data show CDR1 as MNHEY and CDR2 as SMNVEV (reference sequence). The junction had 12 bases not matched to a gene; V was cut back by 3 bases and J by 5 bases. As regards this clone: Antigen specificity is unknown.

The clonotype was recovered from a man aged 25-40 years in good health and CMV-seropositive. The chain couples TRBV27 to TRBJ2-7, with TRBD1 matching over 8 bases. The sample consisted of PBMCs. In DNA, the CDR3 is TGTGCCAGCAGTTTCTACCCGACAGGGGCAGTCAACGAGCAGTACTTC. Translated: CASSFYPTGAVNEQYF.